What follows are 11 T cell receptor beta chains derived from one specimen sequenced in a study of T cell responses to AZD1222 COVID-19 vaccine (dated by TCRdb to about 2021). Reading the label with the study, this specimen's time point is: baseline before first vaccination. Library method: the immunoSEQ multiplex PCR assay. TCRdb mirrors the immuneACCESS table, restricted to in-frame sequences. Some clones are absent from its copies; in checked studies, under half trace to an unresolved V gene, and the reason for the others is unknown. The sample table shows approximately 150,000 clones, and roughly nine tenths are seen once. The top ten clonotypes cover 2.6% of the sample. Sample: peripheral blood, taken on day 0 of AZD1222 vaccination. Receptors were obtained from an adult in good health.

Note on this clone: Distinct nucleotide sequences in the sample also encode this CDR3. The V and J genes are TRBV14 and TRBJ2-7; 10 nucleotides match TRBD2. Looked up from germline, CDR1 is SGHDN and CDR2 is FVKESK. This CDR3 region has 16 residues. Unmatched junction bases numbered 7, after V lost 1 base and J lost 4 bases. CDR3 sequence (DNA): TGTGCCAGCAGCCAAGGACCGGGACTAGCGTCTTACGAGCAGTACTTC. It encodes CASSQGPGLASYEQYF.

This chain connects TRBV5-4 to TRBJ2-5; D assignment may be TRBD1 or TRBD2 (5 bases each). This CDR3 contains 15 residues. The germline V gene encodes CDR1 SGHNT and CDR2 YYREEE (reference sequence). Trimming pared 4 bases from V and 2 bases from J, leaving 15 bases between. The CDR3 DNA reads TGTGCCAGCAGCCAAACCGGGACCACACAAGAGACCCAGTACTTC. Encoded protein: CASSQTGTTQETQYF. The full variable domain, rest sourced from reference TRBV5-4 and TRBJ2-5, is ETGVTQSPTHLIKTRGQQVTLRCSSQSGHNTVSWYQQALGQGPQFIFQYYREEENGRGNFPPRFSGLQFPNYSSELNVNALELDDSALYLCASSQTGTTQETQYFGPGTRLLVL.

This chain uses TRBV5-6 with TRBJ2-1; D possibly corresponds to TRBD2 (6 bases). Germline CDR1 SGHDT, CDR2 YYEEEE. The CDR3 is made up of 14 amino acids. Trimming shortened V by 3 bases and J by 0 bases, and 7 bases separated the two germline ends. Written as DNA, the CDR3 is TGTGCCAGCAGCTGGACTAACTCCTACAATGAGCAGTTCTTC. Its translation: CASSWTNSYNEQFF.

The CDR3 region has the DNA TGTGCCAGTAGTACGGGGGCGGGCAATCAGCCCCAGCATTTT. Translated, it gives CASSTGAGNQPQHF. The V call is TRBV19, the J call TRBJ1-5; D is perhaps TRBD1 (6 bases). CDR1 is LNHDA, CDR2 SQIVND, per germline (reference sequence). CDR3 length: 14 amino acids. The V end lost 4 bases, the J end lost 2 bases, and 9 bases lay between the germline ends.

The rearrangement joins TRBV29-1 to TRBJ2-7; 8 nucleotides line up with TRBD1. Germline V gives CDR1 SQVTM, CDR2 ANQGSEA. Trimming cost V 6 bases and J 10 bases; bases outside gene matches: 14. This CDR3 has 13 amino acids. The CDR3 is CSVLATDRAFQYF. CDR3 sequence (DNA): TGCAGCGTCCTCGCCACGGACAGGGCTTTTCAGTACTTC.

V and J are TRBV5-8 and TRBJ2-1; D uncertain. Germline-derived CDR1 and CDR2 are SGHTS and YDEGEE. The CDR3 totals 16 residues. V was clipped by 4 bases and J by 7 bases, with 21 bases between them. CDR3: CASSGPQRGRQNEQFF. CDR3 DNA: TGTGCCAGCAGCGGACCTCAGCGCGGACGTCAGAATGAGCAGTTCTTC.

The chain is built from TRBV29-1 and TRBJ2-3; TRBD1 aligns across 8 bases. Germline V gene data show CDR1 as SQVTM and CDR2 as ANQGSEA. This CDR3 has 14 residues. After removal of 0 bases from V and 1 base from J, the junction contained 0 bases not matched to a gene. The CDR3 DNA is TGCAGCGTTGAAGAGACAGGGGGCACAGATACGCAGTATTTT. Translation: CSVEETGGTDTQYF.

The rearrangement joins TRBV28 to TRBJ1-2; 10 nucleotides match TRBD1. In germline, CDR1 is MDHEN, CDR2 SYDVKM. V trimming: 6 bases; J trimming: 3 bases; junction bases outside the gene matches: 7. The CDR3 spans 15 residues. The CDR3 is CASSYGQGGDYGYTF. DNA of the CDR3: TGTGCCAGCAGCTACGGACAGGGGGGAGACTATGGCTACACCTTC.

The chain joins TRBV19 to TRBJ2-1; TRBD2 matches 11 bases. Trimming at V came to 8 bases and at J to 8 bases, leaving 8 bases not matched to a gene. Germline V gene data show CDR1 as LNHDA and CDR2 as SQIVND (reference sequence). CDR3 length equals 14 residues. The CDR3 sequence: CASAKLAGAHEQFF. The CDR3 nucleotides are TGTGCCAGTGCCAAACTAGCGGGAGCTCATGAGCAGTTCTTC.

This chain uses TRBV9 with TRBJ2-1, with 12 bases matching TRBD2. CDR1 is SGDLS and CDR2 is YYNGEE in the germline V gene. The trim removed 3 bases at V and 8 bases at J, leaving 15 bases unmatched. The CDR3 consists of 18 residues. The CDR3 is CASSAGMGLAGWGDEQFF. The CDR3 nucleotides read TGTGCCAGCAGCGCCGGAATGGGACTAGCGGGCTGGGGGGATGAGCAGTTCTTC.

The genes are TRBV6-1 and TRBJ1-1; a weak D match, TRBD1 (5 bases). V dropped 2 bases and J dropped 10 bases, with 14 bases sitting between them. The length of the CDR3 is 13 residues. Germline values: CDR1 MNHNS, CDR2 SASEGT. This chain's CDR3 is CASSEPGTRGAFF. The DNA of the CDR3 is TGTGCCAGCAGTGAACCTGGGACCCGGGGAGCTTTCTTT.